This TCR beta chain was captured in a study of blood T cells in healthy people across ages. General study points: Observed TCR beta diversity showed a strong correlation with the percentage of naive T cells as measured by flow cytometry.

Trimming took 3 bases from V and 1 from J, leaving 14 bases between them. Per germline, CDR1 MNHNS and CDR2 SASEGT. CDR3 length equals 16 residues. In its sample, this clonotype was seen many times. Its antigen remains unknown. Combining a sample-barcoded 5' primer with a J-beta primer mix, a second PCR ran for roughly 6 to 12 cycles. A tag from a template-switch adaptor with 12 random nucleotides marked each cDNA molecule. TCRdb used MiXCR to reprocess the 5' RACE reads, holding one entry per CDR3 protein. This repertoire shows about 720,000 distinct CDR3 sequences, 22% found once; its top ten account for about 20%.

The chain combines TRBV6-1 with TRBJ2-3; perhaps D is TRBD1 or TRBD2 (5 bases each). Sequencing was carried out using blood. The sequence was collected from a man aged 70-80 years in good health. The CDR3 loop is CASSDPVGVGTDTQYF. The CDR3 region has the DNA TGTGCCAGCAGTGATCCCGTGGGGGTCGGCACAGATACGCAGTATTTT.